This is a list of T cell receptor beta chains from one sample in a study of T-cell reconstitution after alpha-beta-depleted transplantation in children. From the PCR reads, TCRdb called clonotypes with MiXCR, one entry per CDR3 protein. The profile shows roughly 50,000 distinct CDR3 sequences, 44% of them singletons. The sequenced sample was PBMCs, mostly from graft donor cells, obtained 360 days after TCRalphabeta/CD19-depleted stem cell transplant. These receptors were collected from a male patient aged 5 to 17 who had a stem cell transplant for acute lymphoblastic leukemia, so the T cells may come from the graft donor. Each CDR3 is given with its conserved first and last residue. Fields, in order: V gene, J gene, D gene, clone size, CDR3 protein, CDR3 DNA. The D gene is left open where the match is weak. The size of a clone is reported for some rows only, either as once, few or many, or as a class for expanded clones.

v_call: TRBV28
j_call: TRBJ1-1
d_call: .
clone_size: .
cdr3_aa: CASTNTLNTEAFF
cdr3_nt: TGTGCCAGCACCAATACATTGAACACTGAAGCTTTCTTT

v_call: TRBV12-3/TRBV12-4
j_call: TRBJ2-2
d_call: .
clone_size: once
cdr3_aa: CASSVDRKRPGELFF
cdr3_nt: TGTGCCAGCAGTGTAGACAGGAAAAGACCCGGGGAGCTGTTTTTT

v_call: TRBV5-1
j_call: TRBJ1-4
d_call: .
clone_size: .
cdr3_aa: CASSFNSGGAEKLFF
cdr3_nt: TGCGCCAGCAGCTTCAACTCAGGTGGAGCAGAAAAACTGTTTTTT

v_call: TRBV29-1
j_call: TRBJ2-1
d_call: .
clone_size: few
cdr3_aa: CSVSGTTYNEQFF
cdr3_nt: TGCAGCGTTTCCGGGACAACTTACAATGAGCAGTTCTTC

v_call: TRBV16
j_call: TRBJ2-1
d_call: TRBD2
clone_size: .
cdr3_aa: CASSQSWAGENEQFF
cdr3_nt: TGTGCCAGCAGCCAATCGTGGGCGGGAGAGAATGAGCAGTTCTTC

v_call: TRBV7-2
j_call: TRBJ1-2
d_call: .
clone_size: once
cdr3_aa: CASSLAVPGQGTNYGYTF
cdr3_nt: TGTGCCAGCAGCTTAGCGGTCCCGGGACAAGGCACTAACTATGGCTACACCTTC

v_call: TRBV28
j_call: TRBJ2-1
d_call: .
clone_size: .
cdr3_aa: CAIATRLVWSGYNEQFF
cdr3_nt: TGTGCCATCGCGACAAGACTAGTTTGGTCGGGGTACAATGAGCAGTTCTTC

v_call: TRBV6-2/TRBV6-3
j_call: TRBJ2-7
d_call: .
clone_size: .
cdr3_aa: CASSYAGGPYEQYF
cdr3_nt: TGTGCCAGCAGTTACGCAGGGGGGCCCTACGAGCAGTACTTC

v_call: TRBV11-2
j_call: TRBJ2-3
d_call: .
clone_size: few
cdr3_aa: CASSLTASTDTQYF
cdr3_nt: TGTGCCAGCAGCTTAACGGCTAGCACAGATACGCAGTATTTT

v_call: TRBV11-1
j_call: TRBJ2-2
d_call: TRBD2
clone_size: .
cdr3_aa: CASTWGSGGFTGELFF
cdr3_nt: TGTGCCAGCACCTGGGGGAGCGGGGGATTCACCGGGGAGCTGTTTTTT

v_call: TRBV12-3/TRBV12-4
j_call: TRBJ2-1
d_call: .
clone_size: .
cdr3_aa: CASSFPGGLDNEQFF
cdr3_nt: TGTGCCAGCAGTTTCCCCGGAGGGCTGGACAATGAGCAGTTCTTC

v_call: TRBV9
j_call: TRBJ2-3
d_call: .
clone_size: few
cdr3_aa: CASSVWGAATDTQYF
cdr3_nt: TGTGCCAGCAGCGTATGGGGAGCAGCCACAGATACGCAGTATTTT

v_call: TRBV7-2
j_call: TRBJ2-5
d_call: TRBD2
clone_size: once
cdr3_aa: CASSLGLAGQTQYF
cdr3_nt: TGTGCCAGCAGCTTAGGACTAGCGGGGCAGACCCAGTACTTC

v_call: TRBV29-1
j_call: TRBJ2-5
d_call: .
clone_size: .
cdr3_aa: CSVVQYQETQYF
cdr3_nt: TGCAGCGTTGTACAGTATCAAGAGACCCAGTACTTC

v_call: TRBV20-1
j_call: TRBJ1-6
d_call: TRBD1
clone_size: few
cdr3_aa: CSALGQGASPLHF
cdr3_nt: TGCAGTGCTCTAGGACAGGGTGCCTCACCCCTCCACTTT

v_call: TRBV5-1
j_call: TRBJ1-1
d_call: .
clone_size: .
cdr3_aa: CASSLAGAWQGRTEAFF
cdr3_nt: TGCGCCAGCAGCTTGGCAGGGGCCTGGCAGGGTCGGACTGAAGCTTTCTTT

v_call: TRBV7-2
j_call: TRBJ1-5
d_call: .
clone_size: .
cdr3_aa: CASSGGGQPQHF
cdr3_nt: TGTGCCAGCAGCGGAGGGGGTCAGCCCCAGCATTTT

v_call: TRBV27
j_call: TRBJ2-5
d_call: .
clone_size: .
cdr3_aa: CASSLNRWETQYF
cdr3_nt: TGTGCCAGCAGTTTAAATCGGTGGGAGACCCAGTACTTC

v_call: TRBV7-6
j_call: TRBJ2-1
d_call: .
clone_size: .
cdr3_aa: CASSLPRGSSYNEQFF
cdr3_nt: TGTGCCAGCAGCTTGCCTCGGGGGAGCTCCTACAATGAGCAGTTCTTC

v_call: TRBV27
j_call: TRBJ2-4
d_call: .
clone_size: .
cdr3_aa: CASSLERGNIQYF
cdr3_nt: TGTGCCAGCAGTTTGGAGAGGGGGAACATTCAGTACTTC

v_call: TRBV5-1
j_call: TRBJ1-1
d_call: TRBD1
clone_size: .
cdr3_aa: CASSLGQVWTEAFF
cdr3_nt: TGCGCCAGCAGCCTCGGACAGGTTTGGACTGAAGCTTTCTTT

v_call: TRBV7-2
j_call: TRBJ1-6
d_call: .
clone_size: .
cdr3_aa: CASSFGIYNSPLHF
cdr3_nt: TGTGCCAGCAGCTTCGGGATCTATAATTCACCCCTCCACTTT

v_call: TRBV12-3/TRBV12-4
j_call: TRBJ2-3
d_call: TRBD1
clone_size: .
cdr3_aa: CASEKGAGTDTQYF
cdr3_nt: TGTGCCAGCGAAAAGGGGGCGGGCACAGATACGCAGTATTTT

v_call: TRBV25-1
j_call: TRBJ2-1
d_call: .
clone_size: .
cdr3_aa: CASSDNDRLYNEQFF
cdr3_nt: TGTGCCAGCAGTGATAACGACAGGCTATACAATGAGCAGTTCTTC

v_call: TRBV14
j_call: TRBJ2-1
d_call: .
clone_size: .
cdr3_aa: CASSQDRLTSYNEQFF
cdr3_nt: TGTGCCAGCAGCCAAGACAGGTTAACCTCCTACAATGAGCAGTTCTTC

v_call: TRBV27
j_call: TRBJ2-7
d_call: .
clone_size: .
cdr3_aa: CASRNGGRFYEQYF
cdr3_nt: TGTGCCAGCAGGAATGGGGGGCGTTTTTACGAGCAGTACTTC

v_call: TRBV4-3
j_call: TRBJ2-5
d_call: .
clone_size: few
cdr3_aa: CASSQEKRVQTQYF
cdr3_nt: TGCGCCAGCAGCCAAGAGAAAAGGGTACAGACCCAGTACTTC

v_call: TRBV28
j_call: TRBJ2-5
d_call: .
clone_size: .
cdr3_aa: CASSFRQLQETQYF
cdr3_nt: TGTGCCAGCAGTTTTCGACAGCTTCAAGAGACCCAGTACTTC

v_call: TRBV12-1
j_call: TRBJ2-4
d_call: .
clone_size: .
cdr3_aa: CASSFTGPRNIQYF
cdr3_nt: TGTGCCAGCAGCTTTACGGGGCCAAGAAACATTCAGTACTTC

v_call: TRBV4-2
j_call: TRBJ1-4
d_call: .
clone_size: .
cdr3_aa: CASSSTGNEKLFF
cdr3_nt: TGTGCCAGCAGCTCTACAGGGAATGAAAAACTGTTTTTT

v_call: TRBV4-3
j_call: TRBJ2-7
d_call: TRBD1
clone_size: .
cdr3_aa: CASSHSPGTGNEQYF
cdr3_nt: TGCGCCAGCAGCCATTCTCCCGGGACAGGGAACGAGCAGTACTTC

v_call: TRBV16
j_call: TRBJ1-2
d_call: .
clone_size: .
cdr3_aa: CASSQSTVIHGYTF
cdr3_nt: TGTGCCAGCAGCCAATCCACAGTAATACATGGCTACACCTTC